This T cell receptor beta chain was sequenced in a study of shared clonotypes between healthy human individuals. About the study: The cohort comprised a couple of women and a few men. Their ages spanned 18 to 49 years.

Notes on the study in general: Naive CD4 clonotype sharing across several donors was around 5.5%.

Notes on this clone: The target antigen is unknown.

Repertoires were generated with immunoSEQ multiplex PCR, while TCRdb's copy carries only in-frame clones and drops some. Among roughly 2,500,000 clones listed, 90% to 95% were seen once. The CDR3 sequence is 15 residues long. Losses at the gene ends were 0 bases for V and 3 bases for J; bases not matched to a gene: 4. CDR1 and CDR2 from the germline V gene are LGHNT and FRNRAP. The rearrangement uses TRBV12-5 and TRBJ1-2; 7 bases map to TRBD1. Sequencing was carried out using naive CD4+ T cells from PBMCs. Subset given: CD45RA+ positively selected. This TCR derives from a man aged 18 to 29 in good health. Some clones in this sample may be carry-over from other donors' samples. Here the CDR3 DNA reads TGTGCTAGTGGTTTGGTACTGAGGGGGCACTATGGCTACACCTTC. This codes for CASGLVLRGHYGYTF.